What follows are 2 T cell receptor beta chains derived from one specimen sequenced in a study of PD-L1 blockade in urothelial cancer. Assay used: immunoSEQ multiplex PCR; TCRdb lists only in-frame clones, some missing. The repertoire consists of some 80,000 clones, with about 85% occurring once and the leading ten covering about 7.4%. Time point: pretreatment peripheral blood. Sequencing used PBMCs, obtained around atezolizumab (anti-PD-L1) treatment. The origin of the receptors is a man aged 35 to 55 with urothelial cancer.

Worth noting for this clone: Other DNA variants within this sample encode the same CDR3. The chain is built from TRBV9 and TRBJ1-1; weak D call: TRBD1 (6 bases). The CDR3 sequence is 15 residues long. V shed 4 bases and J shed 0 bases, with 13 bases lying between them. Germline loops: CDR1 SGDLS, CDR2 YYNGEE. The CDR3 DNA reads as TGTGCCAGCAGCCCACAGGGCGTCATGAACACTGAAGCTTTCTTT. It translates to CASSPQGVMNTEAFF.

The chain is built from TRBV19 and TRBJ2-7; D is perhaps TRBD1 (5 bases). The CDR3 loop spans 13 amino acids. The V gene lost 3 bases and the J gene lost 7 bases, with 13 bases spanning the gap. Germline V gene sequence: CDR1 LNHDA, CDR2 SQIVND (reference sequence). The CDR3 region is CASSIGADSEQYF. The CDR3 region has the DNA TGTGCCAGTAGTATTGGGGCAGACTCGGAGCAGTACTTC. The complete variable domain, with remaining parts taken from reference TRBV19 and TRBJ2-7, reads DGGITQSPKYLFRKEGQNVTLSCEQNLNHDAMYWYRQDPGQGLRLIYYSQIVNDFQKGDIAEGYSVSREKKESFPLTVTSAQKNPTAFYLCASSIGADSEQYFGPGTRLTVT.